Here is one T cell receptor (beta chain) with its context. No antigen is known for it. MiXCR was run by TCRdb on the RT-PCR reads, yielding one entry per CDR3 protein. The sample contains approximately 680,000 distinct CDR3 sequences, less than 20% of which appear only once. The V and J ends lost 4 bases and 1 base respectively, with 18 bases between them. The CDR3 length is 16 residues. CDR1 and CDR2 (germline): DFQATT, SNEGSKA (reference sequence). The data belong to a study of response to subunit inactivated influenza vaccine. Findings of the study overall: Each seasonal influenza vaccination recruits few new T cells, the authors suggested.

The V call is TRBV20-1, the J call TRBJ2-3; D uncertain. The sequencing here drew on PBMCs from blood, taken about 13 days after vaccination. The TCR sequence derives from a man aged 50 or older who received an inactivated influenza vaccine. CDR3 nucleotides: TGCAGTGCTAAAGTGGTAGACTTTTTGGGCACAGATACGCAGTATTTT. Its translation: CSAKVVDFLGTDTQYF.